These T cell receptor beta chains were read from a single sample in a study of low-dose radiotherapy and immunotherapy resistance in tumors. TCRdb itself ran the reads through MiXCR, one entry per CDR3 protein. Here the sample spans about 47,000 distinct CDR3 sequences, 12% being singletons. The material was PBMCs, obtained before treatment. Receptors originate from a female donor with ovarian cancer. CDR3s include the opening cysteine and the closing phenylalanine or tryptophan. Fields, in order: clone size, D gene, V gene, J gene, CDR3 protein. A D gene is named only where the DNA matches it firmly. Expanded clones get a size class; other rows say once, few or many, or leave the size out.

abundance: many
d_gene: NA
v_gene: TRBV6-1
j_gene: TRBJ2-7
CDR3aa: CASSEFNGRAYEQYF

abundance: many
d_gene: NA
v_gene: TRBV28
j_gene: TRBJ1-2
CDR3aa: CASSPPDRNNYGYTF

abundance: many
d_gene: NA
v_gene: TRBV18
j_gene: TRBJ1-6
CDR3aa: CASSPVGRGHSTPLHF

abundance: many
d_gene: NA
v_gene: TRBV7-2
j_gene: TRBJ1-2
CDR3aa: CASSLVGANYGYTF

abundance: many
d_gene: TRBD1
v_gene: TRBV20-1
j_gene: TRBJ2-7
CDR3aa: CSATGQGNPYEQYF

abundance: many
d_gene: TRBD2
v_gene: TRBV3-1
j_gene: TRBJ2-2
CDR3aa: CASSQGGGPAGELFF

abundance: many
d_gene: NA
v_gene: TRBV6-1
j_gene: TRBJ1-1
CDR3aa: CASSERQRRTEAFF

abundance: NA
d_gene: TRBD2
v_gene: TRBV28
j_gene: TRBJ2-7
CDR3aa: CASTGLAVNSYEQYF

abundance: many
d_gene: TRBD1
v_gene: TRBV3-1
j_gene: TRBJ2-7
CDR3aa: CASSPGQGVGEQYF

abundance: many
d_gene: NA
v_gene: TRBV18
j_gene: TRBJ1-2
CDR3aa: CASSPTGIYGYTF

abundance: many
d_gene: NA
v_gene: TRBV7-6
j_gene: TRBJ1-5
CDR3aa: CASSPKTTVGNQPQHF

abundance: NA
d_gene: NA
v_gene: TRBV5-1
j_gene: TRBJ2-3
CDR3aa: CASTNQTSMYLCASSLAGTDTQYF

abundance: many
d_gene: NA
v_gene: TRBV7-3
j_gene: TRBJ1-6
CDR3aa: CASSLKENNSPLHF

abundance: many
d_gene: NA
v_gene: TRBV2
j_gene: TRBJ2-7
CDR3aa: CASSVQRASTKQYF

abundance: many
d_gene: TRBD1
v_gene: TRBV7-8
j_gene: TRBJ1-1
CDR3aa: CASSGTVSTEAFF

abundance: many
d_gene: NA
v_gene: TRBV2
j_gene: TRBJ1-5
CDR3aa: CASSNTWSNQPQHF

abundance: NA
d_gene: TRBD2
v_gene: TRBV5-1
j_gene: TRBJ2-2
CDR3aa: CASSLGRAGSTGELFF

abundance: NA
d_gene: NA
v_gene: TRBV28
j_gene: TRBJ2-7
CDR3aa: CASIHRDGGYEQYF

abundance: many
d_gene: NA
v_gene: TRBV27
j_gene: TRBJ2-5
CDR3aa: CASSLISRETQYF

abundance: many
d_gene: TRBD1
v_gene: TRBV3-1
j_gene: TRBJ2-7
CDR3aa: CASSQDRDRVNEQYF

abundance: many
d_gene: NA
v_gene: TRBV30
j_gene: TRBJ2-7
CDR3aa: CAWGRGEQYF

abundance: many
d_gene: TRBD1
v_gene: TRBV2
j_gene: TRBJ1-2
CDR3aa: CASSDPDRGMEGYTF

abundance: many
d_gene: NA
v_gene: TRBV6-5
j_gene: TRBJ1-1
CDR3aa: CASRQGGEAFF

abundance: many
d_gene: NA
v_gene: TRBV5-8
j_gene: TRBJ1-3
CDR3aa: CASRIWGSGNTIYF

abundance: many
d_gene: NA
v_gene: TRBV2
j_gene: TRBJ2-3
CDR3aa: CASRLSTDTQYF

abundance: few
d_gene: TRBD1
v_gene: TRBV28
j_gene: TRBJ2-2
CDR3aa: CASSFWGQGYTGELFF

abundance: many
d_gene: NA
v_gene: TRBV30
j_gene: TRBJ1-5
CDR3aa: CASRSNLGPGGNQPQHF

abundance: many
d_gene: TRBD2
v_gene: TRBV5-3
j_gene: TRBJ2-1
CDR3aa: CARSLGCPGLELNEQFF

abundance: NA
d_gene: NA
v_gene: TRBV12-3/TRBV12-4
j_gene: TRBJ2-4
CDR3aa: CASSLSGVQYF

abundance: many
d_gene: NA
v_gene: TRBV30
j_gene: TRBJ2-1
CDR3aa: CAWSVPQLAPGNEQFF

abundance: many
d_gene: TRBD1
v_gene: TRBV10-3
j_gene: TRBJ1-1
CDR3aa: CAIGTDVGEAFF

abundance: many
d_gene: TRBD1
v_gene: TRBV10-3
j_gene: TRBJ2-7
CDR3aa: CAISGQGVEQYF

abundance: many
d_gene: TRBD1
v_gene: TRBV2
j_gene: TRBJ2-7
CDR3aa: CASSTRQGAHEQYF

abundance: many
d_gene: NA
v_gene: TRBV20-1
j_gene: TRBJ2-3
CDR3aa: CSARSPRGVTDTQYF

abundance: many
d_gene: TRBD2
v_gene: TRBV20-1
j_gene: TRBJ2-1
CDR3aa: CSARTSGGFSYNEQFF

abundance: many
d_gene: NA
v_gene: TRBV7-2
j_gene: TRBJ2-2
CDR3aa: CASREPGMRTGELFF

abundance: many
d_gene: NA
v_gene: TRBV5-1
j_gene: TRBJ1-3
CDR3aa: CASSLPDTGNTIYF